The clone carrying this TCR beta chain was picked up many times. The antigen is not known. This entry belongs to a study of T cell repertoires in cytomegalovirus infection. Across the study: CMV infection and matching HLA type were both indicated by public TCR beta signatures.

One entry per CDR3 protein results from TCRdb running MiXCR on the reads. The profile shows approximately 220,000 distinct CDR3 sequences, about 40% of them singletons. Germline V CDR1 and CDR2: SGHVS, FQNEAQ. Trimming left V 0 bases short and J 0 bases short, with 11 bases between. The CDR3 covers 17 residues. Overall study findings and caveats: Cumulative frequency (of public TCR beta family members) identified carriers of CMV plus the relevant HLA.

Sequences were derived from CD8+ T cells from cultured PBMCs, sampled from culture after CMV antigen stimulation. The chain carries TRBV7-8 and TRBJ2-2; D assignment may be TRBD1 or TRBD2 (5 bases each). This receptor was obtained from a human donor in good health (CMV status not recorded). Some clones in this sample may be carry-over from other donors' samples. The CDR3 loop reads CASSLARAGPNTGELFF. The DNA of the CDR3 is TGTGCCAGCAGCTTAGCGCGGGCAGGGCCGAACACCGGGGAGCTGTTTTTT.